This T cell receptor (beta chain) appears in the sequencing data of a study of blood T cell repertoires in COVID-19 (dated by TCRdb to the early 2020s). The study in broad terms: Collaborator samples came from the United States, Italy and Spain and covered acute and convalescent phases of COVID-19. The material from the prospective study consisted of cDNA or gDNA derived from T cells, B-cell-depleted T cells, or PBMCs. Deeply sampled blood TCRbeta repertoires from subjects exposed to, actively infected with, or recovered from COVID-19 were included in the dataset. A freely available public database, intended as a resource for researchers studying the immune response to SARS-CoV-2, is where the repertoires were released. Samples were obtained from the ongoing ImmuneRACE study (first 160 participants) and from over a thousand subjects provided by 6 global collaborators. Nearly every sample came with metadata listing a de-identified subject ID, COVID-19 status, age in years and sex. Where available, HLA class I and class II types were obtained from metadata supplied by the sample provider rather than from assay-based typing. The investigation overall reported the following: The quantity of clinical and demographic metadata differed by source and by participant and was supplied without curation.

A second Seattle source provided samples from volunteer blood donors who had recovered from COVID-19. Collaborating institutions collected whole blood in K2EDTA tubes following their own protocols. For TCRbeta analysis, collaborators shipped samples in one of three forms: frozen whole blood, isolated PBMCs, or DNA extracted from either of those sample types. The junction carries 15 bases between V and J, which are trimmed by 0 bases and 1 base respectively. From the cysteine through the phenylalanine, the CDR3 covers 17 amino acids. Only the CDR3 DNA is retained, 51 bases long and in frame from the first base. CDR1 and CDR2 are drawn from the germline V gene: SGHDN, FVKESK. TCRbeta CDR3 regions were amplified from genomic DNA by means of the immunoSEQ Assay, a bias-controlled multiplex PCR. In the paper's pipeline: Within the assay, amplification of reference gene primers was used to estimate how many nucleated cells each sample contained. To quantify the absolute abundance of each unique TCRbeta CDR3 rearrangement, sequence reads were collapsed and filtered. For each sample, productive Simpson clonality was calculated as the square root of Simpson's diversity index over productive rearrangements. Held by TCRdb, this immuneACCESS table contains in-frame sequences only and omits some clones. Under half of the omission traces to an unresolved V gene where checked; the cause of the rest is unknown. V, J and clone size derive from that table, while D and trimming were established from the DNA sequence. Within this sample are 200,000 to 300,000 clones, with roughly 86% of them counted one time only. 3% to 3.5% of the sample rests with the top ten.

Note on this clone: Which antigen it targets is not known. No much larger clonotype is one base removed from it; base qualities were not supplied.

This TCR was recovered from a woman aged 25 to 39 who had recovered from COVID-19. Sequencing used peripheral blood. The chain links TRBV14 with TRBJ1-1; the D gene is possibly TRBD1, with 6 bases matching. The bases read TGTGCCAGCAGCCAAGATTTGGGGGGGCGACGGAACACTGAAGCTTTCTTT. This gives the protein CASSQDLGGRRNTEAFF. Where the CDR3 stops, the reference TRBV14 and TRBJ1-1 genes take over; the full variable domain is EAGVTQFPSHSVIEKGQTVTLRCDPISGHDNLYWYRRVMGKEIKFLLHFVKESKQDESGMPNNRFLAERTGGTYSTLKVQPAELEDSGVYFCASSQDLGGRRNTEAFFGQGTRLTVV.